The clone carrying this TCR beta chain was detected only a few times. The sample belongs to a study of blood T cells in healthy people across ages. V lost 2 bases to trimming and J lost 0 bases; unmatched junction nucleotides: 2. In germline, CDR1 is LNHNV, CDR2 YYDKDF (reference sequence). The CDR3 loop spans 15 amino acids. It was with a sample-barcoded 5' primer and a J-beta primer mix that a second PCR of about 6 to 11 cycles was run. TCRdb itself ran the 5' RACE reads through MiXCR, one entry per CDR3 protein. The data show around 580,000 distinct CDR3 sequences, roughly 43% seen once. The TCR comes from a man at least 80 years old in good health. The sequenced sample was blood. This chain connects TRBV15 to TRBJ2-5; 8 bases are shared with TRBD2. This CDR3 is CATSRISGNQETQYF. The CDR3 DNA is TGTGCCACCAGCAGAATTAGCGGGAACCAAGAGACCCAGTACTTC.